This T cell receptor (beta chain) was profiled in a study of PD-1 blockade in classical Hodgkin lymphoma (dated by TCRdb to the early 2020s). With respect to the entire study: Nivolumab dosing was 3 mg/kg intravenously every 2 weeks, continuing until either disease progression or unacceptable toxicity. To define a peripheral blood immune signature of response to PD-1 blockade in classical Hodgkin lymphoma, the study combined TCR beta sequencing with CyTOF. What the study reported, not specific to this receptor: Lower diversity was seen in patients whose nivolumab began less than 1 year after ASCT, and these patients were left out of later analyses so that immune reconstitution would not confound the results. The study was limited to a single clinical trial cohort, and causes of repertoire differences, possibly disease activity or prior therapy, remained undefined. Baseline TCR diversity was reported as lower in newly diagnosed patients than in healthy donors, and lower still in relapsed/refractory patients. A significant rise by C4D1 was seen in CD4+ but not CD8+ TCR diversity (p=0.0027 vs p=0.16), with the rise being most apparent in complete responders (p=0.02). Trial patients achieving complete response had baseline diversity similar to newly diagnosed patients, whereas partial responders and progressors had significantly lower diversity.

Remarks on this clone: Its antigen has not been determined. No much larger clone exists at a distance of one base, and base qualities are not known.

Taken with the paper, the label for time point translates to: cycle 2 day 1 (C2D1) of nivolumab. Every trial patient had relapsed after autologous stem cell transplantation, and cohorts A, B and C differed in prior brentuximab vedotin exposure. The trial cohort included 45 to 65 patients with relapsed/refractory classical Hodgkin lymphoma, and each patient had a best overall response of complete response, partial response or progressive disease. In the multi-cohort phase II CheckMate 205 trial, trial patients received single-agent nivolumab. An independent review committee assessed best overall response by applying the 2007 International Working Group response criteria. Trial PBMCs were collected immediately before nivolumab initiation (C1D1) and during therapy at cycle 2 day 1 and cycle 4 day 1. Peripheral blood was collected in 8 mL Vacutainer Cell Preparation Tubes, from which PBMCs were isolated by centrifugation and then cryopreserved.

The germline V gene yields SGHTA for CDR1 and FQGNSA for CDR2. The CDR3 runs 19 residues from the cysteine to the phenylalanine. The kept DNA is CDR3 alone, 57 bases in frame from the first base. The germline V and J ends show losses of 1 base and 8 bases respectively, and no gene match explains 14 bases of the junction. The Qiagen DNeasy kit was used to extract genomic DNA both from unsorted PBMCs and from the negatively selected CD4+ and CD8+ fractions. TCR beta CDR3 regions were amplified by immunoSEQ multiplex PCR using primers annealing to V and J segments. Amplification bias was minimized using a synthetic immune receptor repertoire, and residual bias was removed computationally after sequencing. In the original analysis: Repertoire diversity was quantified as the Shannon entropy index using custom Python scripts. The unsorted, CD4+ and CD8+ repertoires were each analyzed separately, with the exception of combined analyses, where CD4+ and CD8+ sequences were merged in silico. A clone was considered expanded if an increase in frequency of at least 2-fold after treatment relative to C1D1 was found, and a pseudocount of 0.5 was applied to clones undetected at baseline. Singleton clones were defined as clones with 0 or 1 copy at C1D1, and non-singleton clones were defined as clones with 2 or more copies. Clones expanded in unsorted samples were annotated as CD4+, CD8+ or unknown by matching protein sequences in sorted samples from the same patient. Wilcoxon tests were applied to paired samples to test diversity changes from C1D1 to C4D1. The source is immuneACCESS, and TCRdb retained only in-frame sequences with V and J called. Part of the clones is not carried over; for the studies checked, unresolved V genes explain less than half of this, and the remainder is unexplained. The V and J calls and the clone size are those of that table, but D and trimming were determined from the DNA. In this sample the table shows 90,000 to 130,000 clones, 80% to 90% of which occur a single time. 15% to 20% of the sample is in the top ten clones.

The sequencing here drew on peripheral blood mononuclear cells (PBMCs), taken before the second cycle of nivolumab. This chain joins TRBV7-2 to TRBJ2-1; TRBD2 matches 13 bases in the middle. The receptor was derived from a human donor with classical Hodgkin lymphoma. The CDR3 sequence is CASSLGGGLAGVFSDEQFF. The DNA reads as follows: TGTGCCAGCAGCTTAGGGGGCGGACTAGCGGGAGTTTTTAGCGATGAGCAGTTCTTC.